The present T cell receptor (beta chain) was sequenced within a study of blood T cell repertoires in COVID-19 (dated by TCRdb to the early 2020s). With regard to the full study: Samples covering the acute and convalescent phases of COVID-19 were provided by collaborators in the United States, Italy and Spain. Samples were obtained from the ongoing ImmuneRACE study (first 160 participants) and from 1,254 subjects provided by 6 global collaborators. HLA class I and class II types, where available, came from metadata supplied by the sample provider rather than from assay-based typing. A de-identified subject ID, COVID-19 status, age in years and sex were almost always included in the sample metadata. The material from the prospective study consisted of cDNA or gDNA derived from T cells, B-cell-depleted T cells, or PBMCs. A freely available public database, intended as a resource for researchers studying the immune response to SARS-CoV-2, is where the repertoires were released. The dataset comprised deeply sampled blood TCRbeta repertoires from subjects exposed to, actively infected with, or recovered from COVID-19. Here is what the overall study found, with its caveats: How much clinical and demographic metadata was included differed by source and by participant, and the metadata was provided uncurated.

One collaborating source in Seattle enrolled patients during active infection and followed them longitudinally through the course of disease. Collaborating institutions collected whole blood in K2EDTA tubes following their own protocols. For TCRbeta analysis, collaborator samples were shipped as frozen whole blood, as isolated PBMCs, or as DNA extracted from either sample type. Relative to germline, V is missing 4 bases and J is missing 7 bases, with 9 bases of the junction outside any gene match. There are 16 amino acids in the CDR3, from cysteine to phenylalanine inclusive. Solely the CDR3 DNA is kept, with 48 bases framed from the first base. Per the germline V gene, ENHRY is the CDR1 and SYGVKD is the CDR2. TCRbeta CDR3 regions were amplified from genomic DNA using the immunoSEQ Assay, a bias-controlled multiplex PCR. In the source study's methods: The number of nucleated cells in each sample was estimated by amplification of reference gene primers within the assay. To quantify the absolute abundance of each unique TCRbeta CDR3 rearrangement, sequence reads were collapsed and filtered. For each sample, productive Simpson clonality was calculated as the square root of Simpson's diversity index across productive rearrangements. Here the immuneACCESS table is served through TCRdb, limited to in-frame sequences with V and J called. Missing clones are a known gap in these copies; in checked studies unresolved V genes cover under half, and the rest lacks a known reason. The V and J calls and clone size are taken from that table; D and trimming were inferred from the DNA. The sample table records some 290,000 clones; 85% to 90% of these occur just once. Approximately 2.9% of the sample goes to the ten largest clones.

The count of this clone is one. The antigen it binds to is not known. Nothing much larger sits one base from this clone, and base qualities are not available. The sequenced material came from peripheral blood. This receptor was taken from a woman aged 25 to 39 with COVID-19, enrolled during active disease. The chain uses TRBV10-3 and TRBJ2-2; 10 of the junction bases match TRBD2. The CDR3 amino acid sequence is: CAISVLAGEMGGELFF. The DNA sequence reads TGTGCCATCAGTGTTCTAGCGGGAGAGATGGGCGGGGAGCTGTTTTTT.